This T cell receptor beta chain was sequenced in a study of siplizumab effects on memory and regulatory T cells. The study, taken as a whole, reports: Naive T cells appeared more varied than memory cells and looked like key alloresponse contributors. The authors did not confirm suppressive function in proliferating Tregs from siplizumab cultures.

Unstimulated naive, memory, effector memory and TEMRA subsets from three donor pairs have been sequenced, the authors report. Regarding this clone: The target antigen is unknown.

The study assayed around 9 x 10^4 TCR templates per sample. Profiled with immunoSEQ multiplex PCR; TCRdb holds only in-frame clones, not every one. The data show roughly 56,000 clones, with around 98% seen just once and 0.95% to 1.4% held by the top ten. The V end lost 6 bases, the J end lost 2 bases, and 9 bases lay between the germline ends. Looked up from germline, CDR1 is SQVTM and CDR2 is ANQGSEA. The CDR3 is 12 amino acids. The sequencing input was naive CD8+ T cells sorted from blood. The origin of this receptor is a human donor in good health. The V and J genes are TRBV29-1 and TRBJ2-3, with a weak D call TRBD2 (6 bases). CDR3 sequence (DNA): TGCAGCGTCCTAGCGCCCACAGATACGCAGTATTTT. This translates into CSVLAPTDTQYF.